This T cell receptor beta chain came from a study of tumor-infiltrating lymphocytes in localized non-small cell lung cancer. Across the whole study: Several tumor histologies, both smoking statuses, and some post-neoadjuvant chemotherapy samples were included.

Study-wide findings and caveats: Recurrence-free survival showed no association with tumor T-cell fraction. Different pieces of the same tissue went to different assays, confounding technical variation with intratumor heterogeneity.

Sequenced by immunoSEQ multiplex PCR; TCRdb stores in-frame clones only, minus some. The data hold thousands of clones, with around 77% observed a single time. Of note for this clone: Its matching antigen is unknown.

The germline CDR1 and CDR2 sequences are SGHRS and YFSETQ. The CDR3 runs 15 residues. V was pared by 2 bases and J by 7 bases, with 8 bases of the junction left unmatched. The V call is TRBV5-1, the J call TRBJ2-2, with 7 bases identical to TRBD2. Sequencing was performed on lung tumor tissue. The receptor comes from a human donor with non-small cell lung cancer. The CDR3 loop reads CASSLRPGRDGELFF. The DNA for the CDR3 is TGCGCCAGCAGCTTACGTCCGGGGAGGGACGGGGAGCTGTTTTTT.